This T cell receptor (beta chain) was captured in a study of PD-1 blockade in classical Hodgkin lymphoma. CDR1 is MDHEN, CDR2 SYDVKM, per germline. CDR3 size: 15 residues. V dropped 6 bases and J dropped 3; count of bases not matched to a gene: 6. Assay used: immunoSEQ multiplex PCR; TCRdb lists only in-frame clones, some missing. There are 40,000 to 45,000 clones in the sample; around 76% occur only once, and approximately 3% lies in the top ten. This clone was seen more than once but under ten times. What it binds is not known. Relapse was seen in all patients after autologous stem cell transplantation, and brentuximab vedotin exposure was variable. Study-wide findings and caveats: Baseline TCR diversity was reportedly lower in newly diagnosed patients than in healthy donors. It was reported as lower still in relapsed/refractory patients. Prior to therapy, complete responders displayed diversity much like that of newly diagnosed patients. Researchers reported that CD4+ TCR diversity, though not CD8+, rose significantly by C4D1. What drove the repertoire differences, possibly disease activity or prior therapy, has not been defined.

The material sequenced was peripheral blood mononuclear cells (PBMCs), taken before the second cycle of nivolumab. The TCR comes from a human donor with classical Hodgkin lymphoma. This rearrangement joins TRBV28 to TRBJ2-7; 12 bases match TRBD2. As DNA, the CDR3 is TGTGCCAGCAGCAACCGACTAGCGGGAGTCTACGAGCAGTACTTC. This encodes CASSNRLAGVYEQYF.